The T cell receptor beta chain under discussion was sequenced for a study of OX40 agonist ivuxolimab in advanced cancers. Study-level information: In this cohort, patients received ivuxolimab, an agonistic anti-OX40 (CD134) antibody. Head and neck, renal cell, melanoma or hepatocellular carcinoma were the cancers that dose-escalation patients had. Overall study findings and caveats: CD4+ and CD8+ blood T cells expanded clonally by week 6 at 0.1 to 3.0 mg/kg.

The method was immunoSEQ multiplex PCR; TCRdb's version includes in-frame clones alone and lacks a portion of them. Of 50,000 to 70,000 clones listed, roughly 83% were seen once; the top ten hold around 3.2%. In this sample, this clone turned up once. What it binds is unknown. Germline V CDR1 and CDR2: SGHRS, YFSETQ. The CDR3 runs to 15 residues. V dropped 1 base and J dropped 6 bases, with 15 bases sitting between them. The V call is TRBV5-1, the J call TRBJ2-3; maybe TRBD1 (5 bases). Material: CD4+ or CD8+ T cells sorted from blood, obtained in a trial of the OX40 agonist ivuxolimab. This TCR was recovered from an adult with an advanced solid tumor such as melanoma, head and neck, liver or kidney cancer. CDR3 in DNA: TGCGCCAGCAGCTTGAGCAGTCGTTCAGGGGATACGCAGTATTTT. Translation gives CASSLSSRSGDTQYF. The complete variable domain, with remaining parts taken from reference TRBV5-1 and TRBJ2-3, reads KAGVTQTPRYLIKTRGQQVTLSCSPISGHRSVSWYQQTPGQGLQFLFEYFSETQRNKGNFPGRFSGRQFSNSRSEMNVSTLELGDSALYLCASSLSSRSGDTQYFGPGTRLTVL.